These 26 T cell receptor beta chains share one sample of origin, sequenced in a study of blood T cell repertoires in COVID-19 (dated by TCRdb to about 2020). Library generation was performed with the immunoSEQ multiplex PCR assay. As stored in TCRdb, this immuneACCESS dataset retains in-frame rearrangements with V and J assigned. A fraction of the clones does not appear; measured against another copy, unresolved V genes explain less than half of the discrepancy, and the remainder lacks a known reason. The sample includes about 170,000 clones, with approximately 88% observed a single time. The biggest ten clones account for 12% to 15% of the sample. The sample was peripheral blood. These receptors were collected from a man aged 18 to 29 with active or convalescent COVID-19.

The V and J genes are TRBV4-2 and TRBJ2-3; TRBD2 agrees at 12 bases. V lost 0 bases and J lost 8; bases outside the gene matches: 6. Per the germline V gene, CDR1 is LGHNA and CDR2 is YNFKEQ. CDR3 length: 16 residues. The CDR3 DNA reads TGTGCCAGCAGCCAAGAGACTAGCGGGGGTATGGGTACGCAGTATTTT. It translates to CASSQETSGGMGTQYF.

The chain uses TRBV3-1 (or the pseudogene TRBV3-2) and TRBJ2-3, with D tentatively TRBD1 (7 bases). Per the germline V gene, CDR1 is LGHDT and CDR2 is YNNKEL (reference sequence). CDR3 size: 17 residues. V was cut by 6 bases and J by 1 base, with 20 bases left in between. CDR3 protein: CASSPTGTAGGTDTQYF. CDR3 sequence (DNA): TGTGCCAGCAGTCCGACCGGGACAGCGGGCGGCACAGATACGCAGTATTTT.

This clone was detected only a few times. CDR3 region: CASSSGGGKEAQPQHF. The DNA of the CDR3 is TGTGCCAGCAGCTCTGGCGGGGGGAAGGAGGCTCAGCCCCAGCATTTT. The chain links TRBV7-9 to TRBJ1-5; TRBD1 is a possible D gene (5 bases). CDR3 length: 16 amino acids. Germline CDR1 SEHNR, CDR2 FQNEAQ (reference sequence). V dropped 4 bases and J dropped 6 bases, with 19 bases sitting between them.

The chain carries TRBV10-2 and TRBJ2-5, with TRBD1 identical over 8 bases. The CDR3 has 13 residues. From germline, CDR1 is WSHSY and CDR2 SAAADI. V lost 4 bases and J lost 3; bases outside the gene matches: 1. In DNA, the CDR3 is TGCGCCAGCAGTGTGACAGGGGAAGAGACCCAGTACTTC. Amino acid sequence: CASSVTGEETQYF.

The chain recombines TRBV2 with TRBJ1-4, with 9 bases identical to TRBD1. Germline CDR1 is SNHLY and CDR2 is FYNNEI. This CDR3 contains 18 residues. J gave up 3 bases and V 5 bases, and 13 bases lay outside the gene matches. CDR3: CASSWPGQGRKSNEKLFF. CDR3 sequence (DNA): TGTGCCAGCAGTTGGCCGGGACAGGGACGGAAGTCTAATGAAAAACTGTTTTTT. Variable domain in full (rest from reference TRBV2 and TRBJ1-4): EPEVTQTPSHQVTQMGQEVILRCVPISNHLYFYWYRQILGQKVEFLVSFYNNEISEKSEIFDDQFSVERPDGSNFTLKIRSTKLEDSAMYFCASSWPGQGRKSNEKLFFGSGTQLSVL.

The chain has TRBV5-4 and TRBJ2-1; D might be TRBD1 (6 bases). Per germline, CDR1 SGHNT and CDR2 YYREEE (reference sequence). The CDR3 length is 15 residues. The ends were cut back, 4 bases at V and 2 bases at J, with 13 bases in the middle. The CDR3 loop is CASSPGVPTYNEQFF. The CDR3 DNA reads as TGTGCCAGCAGCCCAGGGGTTCCCACCTACAATGAGCAGTTCTTC.

The genes are TRBV19 and TRBJ1-5; 7 bases are a match to TRBD1. Germline CDR1 LNHDA, CDR2 SQIVND (reference sequence). The ends lost 5 bases at V and 2 bases at J; junction bases unmatched: 9. CDR3 length: 16 residues. The CDR3 loop reads CASSVTGQIGNQPQHF. In DNA form, the CDR3 reads TGTGCCAGTAGTGTGACAGGGCAAATAGGCAATCAGCCCCAGCATTTT. Supplemented by reference TRBV19 and TRBJ1-5, the full variable domain reads DGGITQSPKYLFRKEGQNVTLSCEQNLNHDAMYWYRQDPGQGLRLIYYSQIVNDFQKGDIAEGYSVSREKKESFPLTVTSAQKNPTAFYLCASSVTGQIGNQPQHFGDGTRLSIL.

The V call is TRBV6-5, the J call TRBJ2-3, with 8 nucleotides matching TRBD2. The germline V gene encodes CDR1 MNHEY and CDR2 SVGAGI. Losses at the gene ends were 0 bases for V and 1 base for J; bases not matched to a gene: 3. This CDR3 is 16 amino acids long. CDR3 coding DNA: TGTGCCAGCAGTTACTCGAGGCGGGGGGGCACAGATACGCAGTATTTT. The encoded protein is CASSYSRRGGTDTQYF.

A note on this clone: At one boundary the junction diverges from the germline segment, which might be a read error. This rearrangement joins TRBV6-1 to TRBJ1-6; D remains unclear. Germline CDR1 MNHNS, CDR2 SASEGT. The CDR3 length is 15 residues. In DNA form, the CDR3 reads TGTGCCAGCAGCGAAGTGGAGGGAAATAATTCACCCCTCCACTTT. Amino acids: CASSEVEGNNSPLHF.

V gene TRBV27 combines with J gene TRBJ2-3, with 7 bases that match TRBD1. V shed 8 bases and J 7 bases; nucleotides not matched to a gene: 6. Germline V gives CDR1 MNHEY, CDR2 SMNVEV (reference sequence). The length of the CDR3 is 12 residues. In DNA form, the CDR3 reads TGTGCCAGCCGGGACAGAAGTTATACGCAGTATTTT. This encodes CASRDRSYTQYF.

The chain joins TRBV10-2 to TRBJ1-3; the D gene is possibly TRBD1 (5 bases). Trimming removed 7 bases at V and 10 bases at J, with 17 bases between. This CDR3 has 13 residues. Germline values: CDR1 WSHSY, CDR2 SAAADI. The CDR3 reads CASTRQPGETIYF. CDR3 nucleotides: TGCGCCAGCACCCGACAGCCCGGAGAGACCATATATTTT.

This clone was observed once. This rearrangement joins TRBV6-6 to TRBJ1-2; TRBD1 might be the D (5 bases). V lost 0 bases, J lost 8 bases, and 13 bases lay in between. The CDR3 consists of 14 residues. Germline CDR1 reads MNHNY; CDR2 reads SVGAGI (reference sequence). The CDR3: CASSYSNQGPGYTF. The CDR3, as DNA: TGTGCCAGCAGTTACTCGAATCAGGGTCCGGGCTACACCTTC.

CDR3: CASSATSSPYEQYF. The DNA for the CDR3 is TGTGCCAGTAGCGCGACTAGCTCCCCCTACGAGCAGTACTTC. The chain employs TRBV19 and TRBJ2-7; 7 positions match TRBD2. This CDR3 contains 14 residues. V lost 6 bases, J lost 2 bases, and 7 bases stayed unmatched. Germline assignment: CDR1 LNHDA and CDR2 SQIVND (reference sequence).

The chain joins TRBV23-1 to TRBJ2-1, with 9 positions matching TRBD1. TRBV23-1 is an ORF, with its function uncertain. There are 16 residues in the CDR3. The V and J ends lost 2 bases and 4 bases, in that order; junction bases with no gene match: 6. In nucleotides, the CDR3 is TGCGCCAGCAGTCAAACGGGACAGGGAGAGTACAATGAGCAGTTCTTC. It specifies CASSQTGQGEYNEQFF.

This clone has just one count. The gene calls are TRBV14 and TRBJ2-5, with no clear D. The ends were cut back, 4 bases at V and 1 base at J, with 10 bases in the middle. Looked up from germline, CDR1 is SGHDN and CDR2 is FVKESK. The CDR3 runs 14 residues. CDR3 bases: TGTGCCAGCAGCCCCCTGCGCGTCCAAGAGACCCAGTACTTC. Protein product: CASSPLRVQETQYF.

This chain joins TRBV28 and TRBJ1-3, with D hard to call. Germline values: CDR1 MDHEN, CDR2 SYDVKM. This CDR3 region has 12 residues. The CDR3 here is CATTEGGNTIYF. The CDR3 bases are TGTGCGACCACCGAGGGAGGAAACACCATATATTTT.

This clone has just one count. The genes are TRBV28 and TRBJ1-5; tentatively, D is TRBD1 (6 bases). Trimming removed 2 bases at V and 0 bases at J, with 14 bases between. The CDR3 loop spans 17 amino acids. Germline CDR1 reads MDHEN; CDR2 reads SYDVKM. The CDR3 region has the DNA TGTGCCAGCAGTTTACAGGTGGGGGCAAATAGCAATCAGCCCCAGCATTTT. Protein sequence: CASSLQVGANSNQPQHF.

V and J are TRBV2 and TRBJ1-6; 10 bases fit TRBD1. V gave up 6 bases and J gave up 9 bases; unmatched junction bases: 8. CDR1 and CDR2 from the germline V gene are SNHLY and FYNNEI. CDR3 length: 15 residues. The DNA for the CDR3 is TGTGCCAGCAGAGTAAGGACAGGGGGAGCTTCACCCCTCCACTTT. This gives the protein CASRVRTGGASPLHF. The complete variable domain, with remaining parts taken from reference TRBV2 and TRBJ1-6, reads EPEVTQTPSHQVTQMGQEVILRCVPISNHLYFYWYRQILGQKVEFLVSFYNNEISEKSEIFDDQFSVERPDGSNFTLKIRSTKLEDSAMYFCASRVRTGGASPLHFGNGTRLTVT.

V is TRBV9 and J is TRBJ2-7; 9 bases agree with TRBD1. CDR1 and CDR2 from the germline V gene are SGDLS and YYNGEE. There are 14 residues in the CDR3. Trimming removed 2 bases from V and 5 bases from J; junction bases left unmatched: 5. CDR3 DNA sequence: TGTGCCAGCAGCGTTGGGACAGGGTCACACGAGCAGTACTTC. This encodes CASSVGTGSHEQYF.

The rearrangement uses TRBV12-3 or TRBV12-4 and TRBJ2-5; the D gene is possibly TRBD1 (5 bases). This CDR3 has 13 residues. Trimming cost V 5 bases and J 2 bases, with 9 bases left between them. The chain's CDR3 is CASSRTSQETQYF. The CDR3 DNA reads as TGTGCCAGCAGTCGGACATCTCAAGAGACCCAGTACTTC.

The V call is TRBV30, the J call TRBJ2-1, with 7 bases lining up with TRBD2. Per the germline V gene, CDR1 is GTSNPN and CDR2 is SVGIG (reference sequence). The J segment lost 2 bases and the V segment lost 0 bases, leaving 7 bases of the junction unmatched. This CDR3 comprises 16 residues. CDR3 in DNA: TGTGCCTGGAGTGTACGGCTAGCGGATACCTACAATGAGCAGTTCTTC. The encoded protein is CAWSVRLADTYNEQFF.

The genes are TRBV11-2 and TRBJ2-7; no firm D call. The CDR3 runs to 13 residues. CDR1 SGHAT and CDR2 FQNNGV come from the germline V gene. V was clipped by 5 bases and J by 3 bases, with 11 bases between them. CDR3 amino acids: CASSRSDLYEQYF. In DNA form, the CDR3 reads TGTGCCAGCAGCCGAAGCGACCTCTACGAGCAGTACTTC.

V and J are TRBV27 and TRBJ2-7; D may be TRBD2 (5 bases). The CDR3 is made up of 13 amino acids. In germline, CDR1 is MNHEY, CDR2 SMNVEV (reference sequence). Trimming shortened V by 6 bases and J by 4 bases, and 13 bases separated the two germline ends. The CDR3 bases are TGTGCCAGCAGGTCACTAGGCGGATACGAGCAGTACTTC. It yields the protein CASRSLGGYEQYF.

Notes on this clone: Different DNA sequences within this sample yield the same CDR3. The chain joins TRBV9 to TRBJ2-2, with a possible D match to TRBD1 (6 bases). The CDR3 extends over 16 amino acids. Trimming stripped 0 bases from V and 2 bases from J, with 11 bases between. Germline V gene data show CDR1 as SGDLS and CDR2 as YYNGEE. The CDR3 here is CASSVVGTPNTGELFF. CDR3 sequence (DNA): TGTGCCAGCAGCGTAGTTGGGACACCCAACACCGGGGAGCTGTTTTTT.

V gene TRBV7-9 combines with J gene TRBJ1-5, with D tentatively TRBD1 (6 bases). The ends were cut back, 5 bases at V and 7 bases at J, with 30 bases in the middle. Germline CDR1 SEHNR, CDR2 FQNEAQ (reference sequence). The length of the CDR3 is 19 residues. Here the CDR3 reads CASSHSPSIVTQGWQPQHF. The CDR3 bases are TGTGCCAGCAGCCATTCCCCATCAATCGTGACACAGGGTTGGCAGCCCCAGCATTTT.

The chain has TRBV6-1 and TRBJ2-5; tentatively, D is TRBD1 (6 bases). Germline V gene data show CDR1 as MNHNS and CDR2 as SASEGT. With 1 base removed from V and 2 bases from J, the gap between germline ends came to 11 bases. The CDR3 is 15 residues long. In DNA form, the CDR3 reads TGTGCCAGCAGTGAAGGGTGGGGGCAACAAGAGACCCAGTACTTC. Protein product: CASSEGWGQQETQYF.